This TCR beta chain stems from a study of blood T cell repertoires in COVID-19 (dated by TCRdb to the early 2020s). Some background on the complete study: Collaborator samples came from the United States, Italy and Spain and covered acute and convalescent phases of COVID-19. The material from the prospective study consisted of cDNA or gDNA derived from T cells, B-cell-depleted T cells, or PBMCs. The dataset comprised deeply sampled blood TCRbeta repertoires from subjects exposed to, actively infected with, or recovered from COVID-19. The repertoires were released in a freely available public database meant as a resource for research on the immune response to SARS-CoV-2. Samples were obtained from the ongoing ImmuneRACE study (first 160 participants) and from about 1,300 subjects provided by 6 global collaborators. The sample metadata nearly always contained a de-identified subject ID, COVID-19 status, age in years and sex. Where available, HLA class I and class II types were taken from metadata supplied by the sample provider and were not determined by assay-based typing.

TCRbeta CDR3 regions were amplified from genomic DNA using the immunoSEQ Assay, a bias-controlled multiplex PCR. The study's processing was this. Within the assay, amplification of reference gene primers was used to estimate how many nucleated cells each sample contained. To quantify the absolute abundance of each unique TCRbeta CDR3 rearrangement, sequence reads were collapsed and filtered. For each sample, productive Simpson clonality was calculated as the square root of Simpson's diversity index over productive rearrangements. The source is immuneACCESS, and TCRdb retained only in-frame sequences with V and J called. Part of the clones is not carried over; for the studies checked, unresolved V genes explain less than half of this, and the remainder is unexplained. Clone size and V and J calls were adopted from that table, with D and trimming inferred from the DNA. For this sample the table gives 150,000 to 200,000 clones, of which around 74% were detected only once. Of the sample, around 8% is held by the ten largest clones.

In regard to this clone: Its recognized antigen is unknown. Base quality data are lacking; no much larger clone is found one base away.

One collaborating source in Seattle enrolled patients during active infection and followed them longitudinally through the course of disease. Each collaborating institution followed its own protocols to collect whole blood in K2EDTA tubes. Collaborator samples were shipped for TCRbeta analysis as frozen whole blood, isolated PBMCs, or DNA extracted from either sample type. Beyond this particular receptor, the publication reports: The amount of clinical and demographic metadata varied by source and participant and was provided uncurated.

The sequence was obtained from a woman aged 55-69 years with COVID-19, enrolled during active disease. Sequencing was performed on peripheral blood.

Here is the DNA: TGTGCCAGCAGCCGCGCGGACATAGTTTTTGCAGATACGCAGTATTTT. This yields the protein CASSRADIVFADTQYF. The V and J genes are TRBV7-6 and TRBJ2-3; tentative D gene TRBD1, with 5 bases matching. V and J lose 5 bases and 4 bases, and a span of 19 bases separates them. The CDR1 and CDR2 encoded by the germline V gene are SGHVS and FNYEAQ. Counted from cysteine to phenylalanine, this CDR3 has 16 amino acids. Left in the record is the CDR3 DNA by itself, 48 bases read in frame from the first base.